This paragraph covers one T cell receptor beta chain sequence. The record originates from a study of blood T cell repertoires in COVID-19. Study as a whole: T cells, B-cell-depleted T cells, or PBMCs supplied cDNA or gDNA.

In the study's own analysis: Reference gene primer amplification gave nucleated cell count estimates. Sequencing used immunoSEQ multiplex PCR; TCRdb keeps in-frame clones, though not all of them. The DNA gave D and trimming, while V, J and clone size come from that table. The sample holds roughly 76,000 clones, roughly three quarters seen once. Germline lookup yields CDR1 SGHAT and CDR2 FQNNGV. V lost 1 base, J lost 8 bases, and 8 bases lay in between. This CDR3 is built from 13 residues. The receptor was isolated from an older man with acute or convalescent COVID-19. What was sequenced was peripheral blood. The chain combines TRBV11-2 with TRBJ1-4; tentatively, D is TRBD1 (6 bases). For the CDR3, the DNA is TGTGCCAGCAGCTTAGGACAGGCGGAAAAACTGTTTTTT. It yields the protein CASSLGQAEKLFF.